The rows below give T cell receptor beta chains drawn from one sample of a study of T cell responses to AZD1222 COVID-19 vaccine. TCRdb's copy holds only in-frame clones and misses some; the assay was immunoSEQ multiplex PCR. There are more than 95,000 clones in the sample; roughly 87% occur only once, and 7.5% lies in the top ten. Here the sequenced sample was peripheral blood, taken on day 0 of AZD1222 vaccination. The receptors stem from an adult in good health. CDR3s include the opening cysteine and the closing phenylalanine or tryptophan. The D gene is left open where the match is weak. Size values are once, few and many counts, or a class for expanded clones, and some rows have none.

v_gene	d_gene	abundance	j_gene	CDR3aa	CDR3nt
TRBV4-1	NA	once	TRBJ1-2	CASSQEGTANGYTF	TGCGCCAGCAGCCAAGAAGGGACTGCTAATGGCTACACCTTC
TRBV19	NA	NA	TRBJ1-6	CASSISTDHSYNSPLHF	TGTGCCAGTAGTATATCGACGGACCACTCCTATAATTCACCCCTCCACTTT
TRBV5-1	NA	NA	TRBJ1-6	CASSLDGSTNSPLHF	TGCGCCAGCAGCTTGGATGGCAGCACAAATTCACCCCTCCACTTT
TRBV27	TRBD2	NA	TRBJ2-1	CASSRPGLAANEQFF	TGTGCCAGCAGCCGTCCGGGACTAGCGGCCAATGAGCAGTTCTTC
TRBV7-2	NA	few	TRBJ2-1	CASSSFPRGTRNEQFF	TGTGCCAGCAGCTCATTTCCCCGGGGGACGAGGAATGAGCAGTTCTTC
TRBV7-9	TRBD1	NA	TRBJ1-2	CASSLRDRVRGYTF	TGTGCCAGCAGCCTCCGGGACAGGGTAAGAGGCTACACCTTC
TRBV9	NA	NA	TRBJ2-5	CALSPDLTLRETQYF	TGTGCCCTATCCCCGGACCTGACTCTGAGGGAGACCCAGTACTTC
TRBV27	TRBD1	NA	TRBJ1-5	CASRPGTASSNQPQHF	TGTGCCAGCAGACCAGGGACAGCCTCTAGCAATCAGCCCCAGCATTTT
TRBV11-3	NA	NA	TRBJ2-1	CASSLVEGNEQFF	TGTGCCAGCAGCTTAGTCGAGGGGAATGAGCAGTTCTTC
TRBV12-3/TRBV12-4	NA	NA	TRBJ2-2	CASSFRVTGELFF	TGTGCCAGCAGTTTTAGAGTTACCGGGGAGCTGTTTTTT
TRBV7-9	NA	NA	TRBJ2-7	CAGVGVFSYEQYF	TGTGCCGGGGTCGGGGTTTTTTCCTACGAGCAGTACTTC